This T cell receptor beta chain appears in the sequencing data of a study of T cells after somatic rescue of genetic block. The repertoire was sequenced with immunoSEQ multiplex PCR; TCRdb's copy has only in-frame clones and lacks some. The table has tens of thousands of clones, 96% seen once; the top ten hold approximately 0.073%. Trimming removed 2 bases at V and 4 bases at J, with 9 bases between. This CDR3 has 13 amino acids. Germline CDR1 is SGHKS and CDR2 is YYEKEE (reference sequence). This sequence originates from a child under two years old. The sequencing sample was made of peripheral blood mononuclear cells (PBMCs). V is TRBV5-5 and J is TRBJ1-2; D is unresolved. CDR3 protein: CASSFSPVYGYTF. Written as DNA, the CDR3 is TGTGCCAGCAGCTTCTCACCTGTCTATGGCTACACCTTC.